Described below is a single T cell receptor beta chain sequence and its context. Study processing details: Researchers report that nucleated cell counts were estimated from reference gene primer amplification. Repertoires were generated with immunoSEQ multiplex PCR, while TCRdb's copy carries only in-frame clones and drops some. D and trimming come from the DNA, and the V and J calls and clone size come from that table. This sample has some 290,000 clones, with around 81% found just once. These data come from a study of blood T cell repertoires in COVID-19. On the study more broadly: There were acute and convalescent COVID-19 samples, and they came from the United States, Italy and Spain. T cells, B-cell-depleted T cells, or PBMCs supplied cDNA or gDNA.

Trimming shortened V by 1 base and J by 8 bases, and 20 bases separated the two germline ends. CDR1 LGHNA and CDR2 YNFKEQ come from the germline V gene. The length of the CDR3 is 16 residues. The clonotype was recovered from an older woman with active or convalescent COVID-19. The gene calls are TRBV4-2 and TRBJ1-2; a possible D gene is TRBD1 (6 bases). The specimen was peripheral blood. The CDR3 region is CASSQVFSTGLGGYTF. The CDR3 coding sequence is TGTGCCAGCAGCCAAGTTTTCTCGACAGGCTTGGGGGGCTACACCTTC.